The entry below gives a single TCR beta chain sequence along with its context. The record originates from a study of blood T cell repertoires in COVID-19. Study background: Collection of acute and convalescent COVID-19 samples took place in the United States, Italy and Spain. T cells, B-cell-depleted T cells, or PBMCs provided the cDNA or gDNA that served as material.

The data were produced by immunoSEQ multiplex PCR, yet TCRdb's version contains in-frame clones alone and is incomplete. Of approximately 75,000 clones in the sample, almost 85% were seen once. This receptor was obtained from a human donor in a cohort sampled during active COVID-19. The sample consisted of peripheral blood.

The CDR3 sequence is CASSGQGQVETQYF. In DNA, the CDR3 is TGCGCCAGCTCGGGACAGGGACAAGTAGAGACCCAGTACTTC. The chain links TRBV10-1 to TRBJ2-5; TRBD1 aligns across 9 bases. The V segment lost 8 bases and the J segment 4 bases; nucleotides outside the gene matches: 8. The V gene's germline CDR1 is WNHNN and CDR2 SYGVQD (reference sequence). The CDR3 extends over 14 amino acids.